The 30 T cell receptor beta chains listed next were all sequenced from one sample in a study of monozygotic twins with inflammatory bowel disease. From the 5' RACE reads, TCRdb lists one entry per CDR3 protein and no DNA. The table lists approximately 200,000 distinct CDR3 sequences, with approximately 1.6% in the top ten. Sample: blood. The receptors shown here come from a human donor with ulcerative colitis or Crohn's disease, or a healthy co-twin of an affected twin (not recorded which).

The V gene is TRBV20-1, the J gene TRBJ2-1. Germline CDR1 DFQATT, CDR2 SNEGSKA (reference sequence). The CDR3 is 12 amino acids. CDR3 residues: CSVVVPYNEQFF.

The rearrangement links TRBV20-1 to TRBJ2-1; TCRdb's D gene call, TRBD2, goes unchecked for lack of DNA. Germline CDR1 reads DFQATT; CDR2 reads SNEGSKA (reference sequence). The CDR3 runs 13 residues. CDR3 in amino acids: CSARFPGRNEQFF.

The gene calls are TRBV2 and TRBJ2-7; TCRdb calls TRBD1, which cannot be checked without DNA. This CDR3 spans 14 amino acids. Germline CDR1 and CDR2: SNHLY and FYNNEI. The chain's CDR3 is CASQPGWGSKEQYF.

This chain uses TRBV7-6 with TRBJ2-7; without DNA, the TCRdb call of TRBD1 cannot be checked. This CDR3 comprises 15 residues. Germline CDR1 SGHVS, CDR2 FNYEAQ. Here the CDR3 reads CASSLARGSAYEQYF.

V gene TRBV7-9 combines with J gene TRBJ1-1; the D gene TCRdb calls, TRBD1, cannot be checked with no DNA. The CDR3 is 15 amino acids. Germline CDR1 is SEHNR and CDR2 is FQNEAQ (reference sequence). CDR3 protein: CASSFGQGLGTEAFF. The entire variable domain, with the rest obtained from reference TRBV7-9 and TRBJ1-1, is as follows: DTGVSQNPRHKITKRGQNVTFRCDPISEHNRLYWYRQTLGQGPEFLTYFQNEAQLEKSRLLSDRFSAERPKGSFSTLEIQRTEQGDSAMYLCASSFGQGLGTEAFFGQGTRLTVV.

The chain's CDR3 is CASSSSGSNTGELFF. The rearrangement uses TRBV5-1 and TRBJ2-2; the D call of TRBD2 rests on TCRdb alone, since no DNA is present to check it. This CDR3 has 15 amino acids. Germline V gives CDR1 SGHRS, CDR2 YFSETQ. The entire variable domain, with the rest obtained from reference TRBV5-1 and TRBJ2-2, is as follows: KAGVTQTPRYLIKTRGQQVTLSCSPISGHRSVSWYQQTPGQGLQFLFEYFSETQRNKGNFPGRFSGRQFSNSRSEMNVSTLELGDSALYLCASSSSGSNTGELFFGEGSRLTVL.

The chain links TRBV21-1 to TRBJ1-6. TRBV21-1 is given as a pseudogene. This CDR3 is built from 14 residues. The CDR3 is CASSDTGWGSPLHF.

The CDR3 here is CASSLRTGRNSPLHF. The rearrangement uses TRBV5-1 and TRBJ1-6; TCRdb proposes TRBD1, but this gene call is untestable without DNA. Per germline, CDR1 SGHRS and CDR2 YFSETQ. The CDR3 loop spans 15 amino acids.

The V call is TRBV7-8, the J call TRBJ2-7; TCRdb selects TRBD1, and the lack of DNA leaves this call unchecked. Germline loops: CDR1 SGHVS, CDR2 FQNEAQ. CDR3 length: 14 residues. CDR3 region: CASSGQEISYEQYF.

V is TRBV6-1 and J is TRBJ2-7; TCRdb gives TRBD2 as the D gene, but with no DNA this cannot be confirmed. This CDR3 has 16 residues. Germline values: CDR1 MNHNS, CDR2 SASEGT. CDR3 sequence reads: CASSTGFGWGTYEQYF.

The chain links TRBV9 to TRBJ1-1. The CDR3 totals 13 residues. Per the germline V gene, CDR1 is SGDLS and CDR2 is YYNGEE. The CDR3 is CASSVRGNTEAFF.

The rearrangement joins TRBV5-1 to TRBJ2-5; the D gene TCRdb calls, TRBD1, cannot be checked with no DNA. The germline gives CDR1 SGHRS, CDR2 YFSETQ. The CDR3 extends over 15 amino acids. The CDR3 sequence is CASSLEGGLQETQYF.

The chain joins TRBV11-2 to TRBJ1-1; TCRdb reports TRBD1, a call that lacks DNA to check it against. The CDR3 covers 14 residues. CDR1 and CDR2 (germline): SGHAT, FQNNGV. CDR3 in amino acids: CASSTGTGNTEAFF.

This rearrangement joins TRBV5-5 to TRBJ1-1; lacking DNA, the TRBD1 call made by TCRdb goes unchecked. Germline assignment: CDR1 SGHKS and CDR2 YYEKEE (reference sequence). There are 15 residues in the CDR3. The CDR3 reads CASSLKGAFGTEAFF.

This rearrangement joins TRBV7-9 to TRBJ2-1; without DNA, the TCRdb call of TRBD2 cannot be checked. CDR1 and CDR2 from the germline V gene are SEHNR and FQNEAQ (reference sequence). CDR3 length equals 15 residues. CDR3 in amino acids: CASSRISSGGNEQFF.

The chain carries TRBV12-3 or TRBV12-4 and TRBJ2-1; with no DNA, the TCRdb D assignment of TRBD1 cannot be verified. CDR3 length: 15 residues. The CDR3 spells CASSLQGAGPNEQFF.

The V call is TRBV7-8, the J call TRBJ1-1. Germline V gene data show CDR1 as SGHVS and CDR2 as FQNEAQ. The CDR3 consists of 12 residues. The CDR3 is CASSLDTREAFF.

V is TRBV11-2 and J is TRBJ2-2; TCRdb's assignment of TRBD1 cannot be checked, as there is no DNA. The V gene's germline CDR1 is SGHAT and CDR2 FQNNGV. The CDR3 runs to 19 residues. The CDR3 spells CASSTPGTGQGFVNGELFF.

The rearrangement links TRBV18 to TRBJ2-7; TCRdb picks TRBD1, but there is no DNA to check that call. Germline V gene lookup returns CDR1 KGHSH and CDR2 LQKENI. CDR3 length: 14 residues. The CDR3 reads CASSPATEGVEQYF.

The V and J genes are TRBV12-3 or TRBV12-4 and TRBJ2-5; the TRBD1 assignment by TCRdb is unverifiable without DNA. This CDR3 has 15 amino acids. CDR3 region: CASSFGQGAGETQYF.

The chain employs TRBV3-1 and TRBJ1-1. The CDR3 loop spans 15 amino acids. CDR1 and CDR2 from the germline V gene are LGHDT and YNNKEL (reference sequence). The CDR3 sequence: CASSQDHGWGTEAFF.

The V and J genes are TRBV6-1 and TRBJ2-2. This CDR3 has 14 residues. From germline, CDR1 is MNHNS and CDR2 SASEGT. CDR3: CASSVQHNTGELFF.

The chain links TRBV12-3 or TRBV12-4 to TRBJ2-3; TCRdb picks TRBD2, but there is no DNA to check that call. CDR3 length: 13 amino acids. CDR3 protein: CASSQGLPATQYF.

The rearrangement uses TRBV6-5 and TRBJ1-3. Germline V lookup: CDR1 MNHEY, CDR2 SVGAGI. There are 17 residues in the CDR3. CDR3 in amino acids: CASSYSFAGEQGYTIYF.

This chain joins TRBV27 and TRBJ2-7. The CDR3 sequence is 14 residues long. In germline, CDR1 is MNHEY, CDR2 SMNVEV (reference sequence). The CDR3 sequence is CASSFHGGSYEQYF.

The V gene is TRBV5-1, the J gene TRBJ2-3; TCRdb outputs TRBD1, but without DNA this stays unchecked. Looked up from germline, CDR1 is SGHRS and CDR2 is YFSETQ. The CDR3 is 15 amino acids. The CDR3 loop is CASSFKVTGSDTQYF.

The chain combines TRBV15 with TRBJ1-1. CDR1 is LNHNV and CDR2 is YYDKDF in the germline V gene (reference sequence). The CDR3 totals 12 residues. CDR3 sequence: CATSTENTEAFF. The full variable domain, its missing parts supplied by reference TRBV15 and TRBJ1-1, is DAMVIQNPRYQVTQFGKPVTLSCSQTLNHNVMYWYQQKSSQAPKLLFHYYDKDFNNEADTPDNFQSRRPNTSFCFLDIRSPGLGDTAMYLCATSTENTEAFFGQGTRLTVV.

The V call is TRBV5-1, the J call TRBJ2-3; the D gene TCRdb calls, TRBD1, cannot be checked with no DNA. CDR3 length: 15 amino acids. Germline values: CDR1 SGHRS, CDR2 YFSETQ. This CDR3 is CASSFRDIGTDTQYF.

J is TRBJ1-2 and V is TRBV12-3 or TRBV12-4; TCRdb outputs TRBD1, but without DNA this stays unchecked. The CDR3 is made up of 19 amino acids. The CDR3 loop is CASSKFRPDREQPNYGYTF.

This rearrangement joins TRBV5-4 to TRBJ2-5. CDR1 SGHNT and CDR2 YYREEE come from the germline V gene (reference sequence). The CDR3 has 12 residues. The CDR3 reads CASSFSSETQYF.